These 8 T cell receptor beta chains originate from one sample sequenced in a study of shared clonotypes between healthy human individuals. TCRdb's table, derived via immunoSEQ multiplex PCR, lists solely in-frame clones and lacks some. The repertoire has some 2,400,000 clones, approximately 94% of them found once; the top ten carry 0.1% to 0.15%. Sequenced input: naive CD4+ T cells sorted from blood. Subset reported: CD45RA+ positively selected. The receptor source for this set is a man between 18 and 35 years old in good health.

The chain has TRBV7-2 and TRBJ1-1, with TRBD1 as a possible D gene (5 bases). Trimming took off 5 bases at V and 1 base at J, with 14 bases between the two ends. CDR3 size: 15 residues. Germline V gene data show CDR1 as SGHTA and CDR2 as FQGNSA. The CDR3 reads CASSRSGTTNTEAFF. DNA for the CDR3: TGTGCCAGCAGCAGATCCGGGACCACGAACACTGAAGCTTTCTTT.

In regard to this clone: The identical CDR3 is also encoded by other nucleotide sequences in the sample. The genes are TRBV14 and TRBJ2-3; D unresolved. The CDR3 is made up of 12 amino acids. Germline CDR1 is SGHDN and CDR2 is FVKESK. The V end lost 0 bases, the J end lost 3 bases, and 1 base lay between the germline ends. The CDR3 region has the DNA TGTGCCAGCAGCCAAGAGACAGATACGCAGTATTTT. Translation: CASSQETDTQYF.

This chain connects TRBV7-2 to TRBJ2-3; possibly TRBD1 or TRBD2 for D (6 bases each). V dropped 2 bases and J dropped 4 bases, with 13 bases sitting between them. The CDR3 totals 15 residues. Germline CDR1 is SGHTA and CDR2 is FQGNSA. Here the CDR3 DNA reads TGTGCCAGCAGCTTAACCGGGGGCGAGGCAGATACGCAGTATTTT. It specifies CASSLTGGEADTQYF.

This clone is a singleton in its sample. This CDR3 reads CASSLVSKAGGTYEQYF. The CDR3 nucleotides are TGTGCCAGCAGCTTAGTGTCTAAGGCGGGGGGGACCTACGAGCAGTACTTC. The chain has TRBV7-2 and TRBJ2-7, with TRBD2 matching over 9 bases. The germline V gene has CDR1 SGHTA and CDR2 FQGNSA. The length of the CDR3 is 17 residues. The ends lost 1 base at V and 2 bases at J; junction bases unmatched: 9.

This clone has only one observation. The V call is TRBV27, the J call TRBJ1-5; D unresolved. The CDR3 is made up of 14 amino acids. Germline V lookup: CDR1 MNHEY, CDR2 SMNVEV (reference sequence). V was trimmed by 4 bases and J by 2 bases, leaving 9 bases between them. CDR3 residues: CASSSLVGNQPQHF. CDR3 DNA: TGTGCCAGCAGTTCTTTAGTTGGCAATCAGCCCCAGCATTTT.

Worth noting for this clone: This specimen includes other DNA sequences encoding the same CDR3. The CDR3 nucleotides are TGTGCCAGCAGTTACGGGACAGGGAATGAAAAACTGTTTTTT. Translating it yields CASSYGTGNEKLFF. The chain uses TRBV6-6 and TRBJ1-4, with 9 bases aligning to TRBD1. The germline gives CDR1 MNHNY, CDR2 SVGAGI (reference sequence). The CDR3 loop spans 14 amino acids. V dropped 2 bases and J dropped 5; count of bases not matched to a gene: 0.

The rearrangement joins TRBV5-6 to TRBJ1-2; possible D gene TRBD1, 5 bases. CDR3 length: 14 amino acids. V was cut by 4 bases and J by 4 bases, with 14 bases left in between. Germline V gives CDR1 SGHDT, CDR2 YYEEEE. CDR3 sequence (DNA): TGTGCCAGCAGCACCTCCGACAGACGCTATGGCTACACCTTC. Its translation is CASSTSDRRYGYTF.

The chain has TRBV5-4 and TRBJ2-1; D gene uncertain. The CDR3 length is 16 residues. V lost 4 bases to trimming and J lost 4 bases, with 18 bases between them. The germline CDR1 and CDR2 sequences are SGHNT and YYREEE (reference sequence). The CDR3 DNA follows: TGTGCCAGCAGCCTCGACGGACGCTCCGGGTACAATGAGCAGTTCTTC. Translating gives CASSLDGRSGYNEQFF. Looking up the rest from reference TRBV5-4 and TRBJ2-1 gives the full variable domain: ETGVTQSPTHLIKTRGQQVTLRCSSQSGHNTVSWYQQALGQGPQFIFQYYREEENGRGNFPPRFSGLQFPNYSSELNVNALELDDSALYLCASSLDGRSGYNEQFFGPGTRLTVL.